A selection of T cell receptor beta chains follows, all from one sample in a study of T cells in Graves' hyperthyroidism and ophthalmopathy. TCRdb re-called the multiplex PCR reads through MiXCR, storing one row per CDR3 protein. The table has hundreds of thousands of distinct CDR3 sequences, around 21% seen once. The sample taken for sequencing was blood. The receptors stem from a man under 40 with Graves' ophthalmopathy. Both conserved end residues are part of each CDR3. D genes are given only for firm matches. Clone size, where shown, is once, few, many, or a class for clones that have expanded.

CDR3 protein	CDR3 DNA	J gene	V gene	clone size	D gene
CASASGTAYEQYF	TGTGCCAGTGCGAGCGGGACCGCCTACGAGCAGTACTTC	TRBJ2-7	TRBV18	few	TRBD2
CSARDFDASYEQYF	TGCAGTGCTAGAGATTTCGACGCCTCCTACGAGCAGTACTTC	TRBJ2-7	TRBV20-1	few	.
CASSRQGGLFGFNEQFF	TGTGCCAGCAGCAGACAGGGTGGGCTTTTTGGATTCAATGAGCAGTTCTTC	TRBJ2-1	TRBV11-2	many	TRBD1
CASNQVPGLAGGTDTQYF	TGTGCCAGCAATCAGGTCCCGGGACTAGCGGGAGGGACAGATACGCAGTATTTT	TRBJ2-3	TRBV6-1	few	TRBD2
CASSLSHTDTQYF	TGTGCCAGCAGCTTGAGCCACACAGATACGCAGTATTTT	TRBJ2-3	TRBV7-9	.	.
CASSFLQGYEQYF	TGTGCCAGCAGCTTTCTACAGGGCTACGAGCAGTACTTC	TRBJ2-7	TRBV5-5	.	.
CASSPKDSGEKLFF	TGCGCCAGCAGCCCAAAGGACAGCGGTGAAAAACTGTTTTTT	TRBJ1-4	TRBV5-1	.	.
CASSLDRSYTPSTDTQYF	TGTGCCAGCAGCTTAGATAGGAGCTACACTCCCAGCACAGATACGCAGTATTTT	TRBJ2-3	TRBV11-2	many	.
CASSELVGQSSEGETQYF	TGCGCCAGCAGTGAGTTGGTGGGACAGTCATCAGAAGGGGAGACCCAGTACTTC	TRBJ2-5	TRBV10-2	.	TRBD1
CATSTSGTSGRESSYNEQFF	TGTGCCACCAGTACCTCCGGGACTAGCGGGAGGGAGAGCTCCTACAATGAGCAGTTCTTC	TRBJ2-1	TRBV24-1	.	TRBD2
CASNFRGTGQETQYF	TGTGCCAGCAATTTTAGGGGCACGGGGCAAGAGACCCAGTACTTC	TRBJ2-5	TRBV28	.	.
CASRKTGEGWSNQPQHF	TGTGCCAGCAGGAAGACAGGGGAAGGTTGGAGCAATCAGCCCCAGCATTTT	TRBJ1-5	TRBV28	.	TRBD1
CASSLKVQRGPKETQYF	TGTGCCAGCAGCTTAAAGGTTCAGCGGGGACCTAAAGAGACCCAGTACTTC	TRBJ2-5	TRBV7-2	many	TRBD2
CASSPGGGGRDTQYF	TGTGCCAGCAGCCCCGGGGGGGGCGGACGAGATACGCAGTATTTT	TRBJ2-3	TRBV7-8	many	TRBD2
CASSLAGNMAAGELFF	TGTGCCAGCAGTTTAGCGGGAAATATGGCTGCCGGGGAGCTGTTTTTT	TRBJ2-2	TRBV5-8	few	TRBD2
CSAGRLAGGSYNEQFF	TGCAGTGCTGGGAGACTAGCGGGAGGATCCTACAATGAGCAGTTCTTC	TRBJ2-1	TRBV20-1	many	TRBD2